This T cell receptor (beta chain) was identified during a study of Ad26.COV2.S vaccination and SARS-CoV-2 variants. Looking at the study overall: Donor allocation was to the COV1001 Ad26.COV2.S trial arm. The authors gave Ad26.COV2.S intramuscularly, either once or twice 56 days apart.

Treatment: over 15 received Ad26.COV2.S at low or high dose, single or two shots; about 5 received placebo; per-sample allocation not given. It was on day 63 after the first vaccine or placebo injection that samples were taken. V lost 1 base, J lost 3 bases, and 5 bases stayed unmatched. The V gene's germline CDR1 is SGHVS and CDR2 FNYEAQ. The CDR3 consists of 16 residues. The method was immunoSEQ multiplex PCR; TCRdb's version includes in-frame clones alone and lacks a portion of them. The sample includes around 450,000 clones, 90% of them seen just once. The specimen comprised peripheral blood, sampled in a trial of Ad26.COV2.S vaccine versus placebo. The clonotype was recovered from a person aged 18-65 years who received the Ad26.COV2.S COVID-19 vaccine or a placebo. The chain is built from TRBV7-6 and TRBJ2-2; TRBD2 agrees at 7 bases. In nucleotides, the CDR3 is TGTGCCAGCAGCTTAGATGGGACTACGGACACCGGGGAGCTGTTTTTT. Protein product: CASSLDGTTDTGELFF.